This T cell receptor beta chain was profiled in a study of blood T cell repertoires in COVID-19. Overall study context: COVID-19 samples collected from the United States, Italy and Spain covered acute and convalescent phases. Sample material is recorded as cDNA or gDNA derived from T cells, B-cell-depleted T cells, or PBMCs.

This clone was seen just once. Original processing methods: From reference gene primer amplification, estimates of nucleated cell counts were derived. TCRdb keeps only in-frame clones here, not all; method: immunoSEQ multiplex PCR. V and J calls plus clone size are reproduced from that table; the DNA served to infer D and trimming. Of more than 150,000 clones in the sample, 65% to 90% were seen once. This TCR was recovered from a man in his 60s with acute or convalescent COVID-19. Specimen: peripheral blood.

The CDR3 loop reads CASRIRQAEKTGELFF. The CDR3 region has the DNA TGTGCCAGCAGGATCAGACAGGCCGAAAAAACCGGGGAGCTGTTTTTT. The chain has TRBV27 and TRBJ2-2, with D possibly TRBD1 on 6 matching bases. Germline lookup yields CDR1 MNHEY and CDR2 SMNVEV (reference sequence). V lost 6 bases to trimming and J lost 5 bases, with 19 bases between them. The CDR3 is made up of 16 amino acids.